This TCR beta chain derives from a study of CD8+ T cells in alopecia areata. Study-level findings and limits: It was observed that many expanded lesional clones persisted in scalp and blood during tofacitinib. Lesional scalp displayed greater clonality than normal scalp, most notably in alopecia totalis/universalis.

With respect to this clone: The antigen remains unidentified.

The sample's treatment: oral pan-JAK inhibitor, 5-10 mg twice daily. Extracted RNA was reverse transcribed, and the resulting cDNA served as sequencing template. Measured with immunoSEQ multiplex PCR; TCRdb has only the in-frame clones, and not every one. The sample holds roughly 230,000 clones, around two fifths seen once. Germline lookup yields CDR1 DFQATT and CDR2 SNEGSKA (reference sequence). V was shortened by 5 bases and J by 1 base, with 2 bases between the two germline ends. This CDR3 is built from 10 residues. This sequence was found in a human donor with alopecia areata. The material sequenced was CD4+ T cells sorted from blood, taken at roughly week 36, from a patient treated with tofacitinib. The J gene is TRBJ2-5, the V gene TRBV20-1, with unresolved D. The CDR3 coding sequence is TGCAGTGCTGTCCAAGAGACCCAGTACTTC. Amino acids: CSAVQETQYF.